The 22 T cell receptor beta chains below come from one sample, sequenced in a study of blood T cell repertoires in COVID-19. Some clones are missing from TCRdb's copy, which holds only in-frame ones; the method was immunoSEQ multiplex PCR. Here the sample spans more than 100,000 clones, 86% being singletons. Sequenced sample: peripheral blood. These TCRs come from a man aged 40-49 years with acute or convalescent COVID-19.

J is TRBJ1-6 and V is TRBV28, with TRBD1 matching over 7 bases. The CDR3 has 14 residues. Germline assignment: CDR1 MDHEN and CDR2 SYDVKM. J was trimmed by 10 bases and V by 6 bases; bases with no gene match: 9. DNA for the CDR3: TGTGCCAGCAGCTTTGACAGGGTGGGGTCACCCCTCCACTTT. Translating it yields CASSFDRVGSPLHF.

The V and J genes are TRBV29-1 and TRBJ2-1; weak D call: TRBD2 (7 bases). Germline values: CDR1 SQVTM, CDR2 ANQGSEA. This CDR3 is built from 15 residues. V lost 6 bases and J lost 7, with 22 bases in between. Written as DNA, the CDR3 is TGCAGCGTAGGGGGGGCGGCGCAGATTTTGAATGAGCAGTTCTTC. This sequence encodes CSVGGAAQILNEQFF.

This clone was observed a single time. The V and J genes are TRBV12-3 or TRBV12-4 and TRBJ1-1, with D hard to call. The CDR3 runs to 12 residues. V shed 3 bases and J shed 5 bases, with 7 bases lying between them. The CDR3, as DNA: TGTGCCAGCAGTTTTTACGGGACTGAAGCTTTCTTT. Amino acid sequence: CASSFYGTEAFF.

V is TRBV27 and J is TRBJ1-5; D possibly corresponds to TRBD1 (5 bases). Per the germline V gene, CDR1 is MNHEY and CDR2 is SMNVEV (reference sequence). This CDR3 region has 14 residues. The V end lost 8 bases, the J end lost 2 bases, and 13 bases lay between the germline ends. The DNA of the CDR3 is TGTGCCAGCGGGGGACTTAGGGGCAATCAGCCCCAGCATTTT. Protein product: CASGGLRGNQPQHF.

The V and J genes are TRBV19 and TRBJ2-3; 7 nucleotides line up with TRBD1. This CDR3 region has 16 residues. The V gene end was trimmed by 5 bases and the J gene end by 3 bases; junction bases not matched to a gene: 11. The germline V gene encodes CDR1 LNHDA and CDR2 SQIVND (reference sequence). The CDR3 nucleotides are TGTGCCAGTAGTTCCCCGCGACAGGGAGAGACAGATACGCAGTATTTT. Encoded protein: CASSSPRQGETDTQYF. Looking up the rest from reference TRBV19 and TRBJ2-3 gives the full variable domain: DGGITQSPKYLFRKEGQNVTLSCEQNLNHDAMYWYRQDPGQGLRLIYYSQIVNDFQKGDIAEGYSVSREKKESFPLTVTSAQKNPTAFYLCASSSPRQGETDTQYFGPGTRLTVL.

The rearrangement joins TRBV19 to TRBJ1-5, with a possible D match to TRBD1 (5 bases). The CDR3 totals 15 residues. Germline V lookup: CDR1 LNHDA, CDR2 SQIVND (reference sequence). V lost 5 bases, J lost 0 bases, and 11 bases lay in between. DNA for the CDR3: TGTGCCAGTAGTTCCCAGGGTTATAGCAATCAGCCCCAGCATTTT. Translation: CASSSQGYSNQPQHF. The full variable domain, its missing parts supplied by reference TRBV19 and TRBJ1-5, is DGGITQSPKYLFRKEGQNVTLSCEQNLNHDAMYWYRQDPGQGLRLIYYSQIVNDFQKGDIAEGYSVSREKKESFPLTVTSAQKNPTAFYLCASSSQGYSNQPQHFGDGTRLSIL.

V usage is TRBV5-8 and J usage is TRBJ1-6, with no clear D. This CDR3 contains 14 residues. Between the trimmed V and J ends, which lost 2 bases and 4 bases, there was a span of 7 bases. Germline CDR1 is SGHTS and CDR2 is YDEGEE. The DNA of the CDR3 is TGTGCCAGCAGCTTTCGGGGTTATAATTCACCCCTCCACTTT. Residues: CASSFRGYNSPLHF.

J is TRBJ1-3 and V is TRBV10-3; D unresolved. There are 15 residues in the CDR3. With 0 bases removed from V and 4 bases from J, the gap between germline ends came to 10 bases. The germline V gene encodes CDR1 ENHRY and CDR2 SYGVKD. The CDR3 region is CAISESNFGGNTIYF. The CDR3 DNA sequence: TGTGCCATCAGTGAGTCAAACTTCGGGGGAAACACCATATATTTT.

This chain links TRBV30 with TRBJ1-2, with D tentatively TRBD1 (6 bases). Trimming cost V 3 bases and J 4 bases, with 21 bases left between them. Germline-derived CDR1 and CDR2 are GTSNPN and SVGIG (reference sequence). The CDR3 loop spans 16 amino acids. CDR3 protein: CAWRLVGGAPSYGYTF. In DNA, the CDR3 is TGTGCCTGGAGGCTAGTGGGGGGGGCGCCAAGCTATGGCTACACCTTC.

This chain links TRBV25-1 with TRBJ1-4; the match to TRBD1 covers 12 bases. The CDR3 is made up of 13 amino acids. CDR1 and CDR2 (germline): MGHDK, SYGVNS. V gave up 8 bases and J gave up 6 bases; unmatched junction bases: 1. This CDR3 reads CASGTGGYEKLFF. CDR3 DNA: TGTGCCAGCGGGACAGGGGGCTATGAAAAACTGTTTTTT.

The chain employs TRBV6-2 or TRBV6-3 and TRBJ2-7, with TRBD2 matching 10 bases. V gave up 5 bases and J gave up 5 bases; unmatched junction bases: 12. From germline, CDR1 is MNHEY and CDR2 SVGEGT. The CDR3 totals 16 residues. For the CDR3, the DNA is TGTGCCAGCAGTAGAATAGCGGGGGGTCCTATCCACGAGCAGTACTTC. Translated, it gives CASSRIAGGPIHEQYF.

The chain couples TRBV3-1 (or the pseudogene TRBV3-2) to TRBJ1-2; a weak D match, TRBD1 (5 bases). CDR3 size: 14 residues. Germline V gene sequence: CDR1 LGHDT, CDR2 YNNKEL (reference sequence). V lost 0 bases to trimming and J lost 6 bases, with 11 bases between them. As DNA, the CDR3 is TGTGCCAGCAGCCAAGAATTCAGGGCTCATGGCTACACCTTC. It codes for CASSQEFRAHGYTF.

V usage is TRBV3-1 (or the pseudogene TRBV3-2) and J usage is TRBJ1-2, with D possibly being TRBD1 (5 bases). The germline V gene encodes CDR1 LGHDT and CDR2 YNNKEL (reference sequence). V lost 1 base and J 4 bases, leaving 13 bases between the germline ends. This CDR3 region has 15 residues. CDR3 nucleotides: TGTGCCAGCAGCCAAGTTCCACAGGCACTCTATGGCTACACCTTC. Amino acids: CASSQVPQALYGYTF.

This clone is a singleton in its sample. The chain couples TRBV5-1 to TRBJ1-1; D not resolved. The V gene's germline CDR1 is SGHRS and CDR2 YFSETQ. This CDR3 is built from 15 residues. V lost 0 bases and J 1 base, leaving 10 bases between the germline ends. In DNA form, the CDR3 reads TGCGCCAGCAGCTTGGTAATGGCAGGGAACACTGAAGCTTTCTTT. The encoded protein is CASSLVMAGNTEAFF.

This chain uses TRBV12-3 or TRBV12-4 with TRBJ1-2; no firm D call. V was trimmed by 2 bases and J by 5 bases, leaving 9 bases between them. The CDR3 consists of 13 residues. The CDR3, as DNA: TGTGCCAGCAGTTTAATCAATCGGTATGGCTACACCTTC. Translating gives CASSLINRYGYTF.

This clone has a handful of counts. At one of its ends the junction is not consistent with the germline gene, which may arise from a read error. J is TRBJ2-2 and V is TRBV7-7; 7 bases are shared with TRBD1. This CDR3 contains 15 residues. CDR1 is SSHAT, CDR2 FNYEAQ, per germline (reference sequence). CDR3 coding DNA: TGTGCTAGCAGCCCCGACAGGGAGAACACCGGGGAGCTGTTTTTT. Encoded protein: CASSPDRENTGELFF.

The rearrangement joins TRBV6-2 or TRBV6-3 to TRBJ2-3, with 12 bases that match TRBD1. Germline CDR1 MNHEY, CDR2 SVGEGT. CDR3 length equals 19 residues. V lost 1 base and J lost 1; bases outside the gene matches: 9. Here the CDR3 DNA reads TGTGCCAGCAGTTACTGGGGACAGGGGGCCCGCTATGGCACAGATACGCAGTATTTT. Translation gives CASSYWGQGARYGTDTQYF.

The chain combines TRBV5-3 with TRBJ2-1, with 11 bases matching TRBD2. TRBV5-3 is an ORF for which the function is uncertain. With 2 bases clipped from V and 8 bases from J, the junction kept 3 bases outside the gene matches. CDR3 length equals 14 residues. The CDR3 bases are TGTGCCAGAAGCTTTTCGGGACTAGCGGATGAGCAGTTCTTC. Its translation is CARSFSGLADEQFF.

V and J are TRBV6-4 and TRBJ2-2, with 7 bases fitting TRBD2. Germline V gene data show CDR1 as MRHNA and CDR2 as SNTAGT. J gave up 3 bases and V 3 bases, and 7 bases lay outside the gene matches. This CDR3 is built from 16 residues. CDR3 bases: TGTGCCAGCAGTGAATACGGGGGGAGCGACACCGGGGAGCTGTTTTTT. This sequence encodes CASSEYGGSDTGELFF.

V gene TRBV5-4 combines with J gene TRBJ1-3; D may be TRBD1 (5 bases). Between the trimmed V and J ends, which lost 3 bases and 3 bases, there was a span of 19 bases. Per the germline V gene, CDR1 is SGHNT and CDR2 is YYREEE (reference sequence). The CDR3 consists of 17 residues. The CDR3 DNA is TGTGCCAGCAGCTCAACCGGGACTCGGCGGGGTGGAAACACCATATATTTT. Protein: CASSSTGTRRGGNTIYF. Together with reference TRBV5-4 and TRBJ1-3, the CDR3 gives the full variable domain: ETGVTQSPTHLIKTRGQQVTLRCSSQSGHNTVSWYQQALGQGPQFIFQYYREEENGRGNFPPRFSGLQFPNYSSELNVNALELDDSALYLCASSSTGTRRGGNTIYFGEGSWLTVV.

The chain combines TRBV2 with TRBJ1-3; D remains unclear. This CDR3 has 16 amino acids. V lost 1 base and J 0 bases, leaving 10 bases between the germline ends. The germline V gene encodes CDR1 SNHLY and CDR2 FYNNEI. CDR3 protein: CASSEEEESSGNTIYF. The CDR3 DNA reads as TGTGCCAGCAGTGAAGAGGAGGAGAGCTCTGGAAACACCATATATTTT. Drawing the rest from reference TRBV2 and TRBJ1-3, the complete variable domain is EPEVTQTPSHQVTQMGQEVILRCVPISNHLYFYWYRQILGQKVEFLVSFYNNEISEKSEIFDDQFSVERPDGSNFTLKIRSTKLEDSAMYFCASSEEEESSGNTIYFGEGSWLTVV.

CDR3 nucleotides: TGCGCCAGCAGCCTCGTCTCCGGGACAGGGATGACTTGGCATGGCTACACCTTC. This translates into CASSLVSGTGMTWHGYTF. This chain uses TRBV5-1 with TRBJ1-2, with 9 bases fitting TRBD1. The V segment lost 4 bases and the J segment 6 bases; nucleotides outside the gene matches: 19. The V gene's germline CDR1 is SGHRS and CDR2 YFSETQ. The length of the CDR3 is 18 residues.